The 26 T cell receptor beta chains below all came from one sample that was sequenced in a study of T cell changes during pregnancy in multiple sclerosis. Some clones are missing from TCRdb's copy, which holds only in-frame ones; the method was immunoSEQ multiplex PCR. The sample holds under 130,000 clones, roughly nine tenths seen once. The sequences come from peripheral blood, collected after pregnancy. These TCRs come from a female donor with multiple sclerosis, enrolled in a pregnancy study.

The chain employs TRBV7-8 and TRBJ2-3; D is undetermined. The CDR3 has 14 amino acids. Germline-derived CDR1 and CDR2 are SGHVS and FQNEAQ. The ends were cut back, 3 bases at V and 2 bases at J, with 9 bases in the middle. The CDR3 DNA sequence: TGTGCCAGCAGCTTCAACTCTTACACAGATACGCAGTATTTT. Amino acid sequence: CASSFNSYTDTQYF. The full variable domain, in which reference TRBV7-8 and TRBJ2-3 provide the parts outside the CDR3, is GAGVSQSPRYKVAKRGQDVALRCDPISGHVSLFWYQQALGQGPEFLTYFQNEAQLDKSGLPSDRFFAERPEGSVSTLKIQRTQQEDSAVYLCASSFNSYTDTQYFGPGTRLTVL.

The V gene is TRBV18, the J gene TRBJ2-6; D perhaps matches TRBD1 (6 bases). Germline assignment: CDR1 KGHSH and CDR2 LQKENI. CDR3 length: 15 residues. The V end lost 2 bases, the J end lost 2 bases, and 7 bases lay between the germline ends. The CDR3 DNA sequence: TGTGCCAGCTCACCAACAGGGACTGGGGCCAACGTCCTGACTTTC. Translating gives CASSPTGTGANVLTF. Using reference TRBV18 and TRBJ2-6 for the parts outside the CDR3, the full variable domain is NAGVMQNPRHLVRRRGQEARLRCSPMKGHSHVYWYRQLPEEGLKFMVYLQKENIIDESGMPKERFSAEFPKEGPSILRIQQVVRGDSAAYFCASSPTGTGANVLTFGAGSRLTVL.

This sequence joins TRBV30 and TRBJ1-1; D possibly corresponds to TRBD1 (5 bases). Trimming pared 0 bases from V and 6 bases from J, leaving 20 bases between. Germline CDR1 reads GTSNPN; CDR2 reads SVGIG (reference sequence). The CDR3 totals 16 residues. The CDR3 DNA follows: TGTGCCTGGAGTGTACGACGGGGGGTACTACTCGCTGAAGCTTTCTTT. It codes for CAWSVRRGVLLAEAFF.

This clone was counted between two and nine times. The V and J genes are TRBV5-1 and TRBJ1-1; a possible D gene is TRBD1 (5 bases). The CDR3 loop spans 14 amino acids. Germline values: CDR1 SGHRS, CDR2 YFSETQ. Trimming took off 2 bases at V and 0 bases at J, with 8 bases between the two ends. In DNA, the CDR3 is TGCGCCAGCAGCTTCAGACAGATGAACACTGAAGCTTTCTTT. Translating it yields CASSFRQMNTEAFF.

Written as DNA, the CDR3 is TGCGCCAGCAGCTTGGACGCCGTGGGGCCTAGCACAGATACGCAGTATTTT. It translates to CASSLDAVGPSTDTQYF. The chain combines TRBV5-1 with TRBJ2-3; D may be TRBD1 (5 bases). The germline V and J ends were trimmed by 0 bases and 0 bases, with 14 bases remaining between them. Germline CDR1 is SGHRS and CDR2 is YFSETQ. This CDR3 comprises 17 residues.

This CDR3 reads CASSWGTGGGQPQHF. The CDR3 bases are TGTGCCAGCAGTTGGGGGACAGGGGGCGGACAGCCCCAGCATTTT. This rearrangement joins TRBV27 to TRBJ1-5; 12 nucleotides match TRBD1. Germline trimming cut 4 bases from V and 7 bases from J; bases unmatched to any gene: 5. The CDR3 is made up of 15 amino acids. Germline-derived CDR1 and CDR2 are MNHEY and SMNVEV (reference sequence).

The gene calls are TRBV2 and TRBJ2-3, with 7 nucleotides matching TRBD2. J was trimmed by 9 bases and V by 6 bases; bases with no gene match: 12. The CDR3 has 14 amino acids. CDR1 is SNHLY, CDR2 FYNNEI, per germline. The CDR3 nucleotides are TGTGCCAGCAGGGGGACTAAGTCGCAGTGGACGCAGTATTTT. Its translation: CASRGTKSQWTQYF. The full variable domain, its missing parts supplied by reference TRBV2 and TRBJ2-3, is EPEVTQTPSHQVTQMGQEVILRCVPISNHLYFYWYRQILGQKVEFLVSFYNNEISEKSEIFDDQFSVERPDGSNFTLKIRSTKLEDSAMYFCASRGTKSQWTQYFGPGTRLTVL.

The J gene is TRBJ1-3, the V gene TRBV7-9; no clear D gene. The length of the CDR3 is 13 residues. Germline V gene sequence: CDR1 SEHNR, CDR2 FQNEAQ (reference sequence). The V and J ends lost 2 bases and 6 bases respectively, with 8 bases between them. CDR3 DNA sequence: TGTGCCAGCAGCTTAACTGCGGTAAACACCATATATTTT. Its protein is CASSLTAVNTIYF.

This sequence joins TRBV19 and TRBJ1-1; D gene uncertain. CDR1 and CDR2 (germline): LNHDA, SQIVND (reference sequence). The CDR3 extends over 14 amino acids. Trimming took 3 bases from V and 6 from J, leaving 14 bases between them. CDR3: CASSISRSGPEAFF. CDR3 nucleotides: TGTGCCAGTAGTATCTCCAGGTCTGGCCCTGAAGCTTTCTTT.

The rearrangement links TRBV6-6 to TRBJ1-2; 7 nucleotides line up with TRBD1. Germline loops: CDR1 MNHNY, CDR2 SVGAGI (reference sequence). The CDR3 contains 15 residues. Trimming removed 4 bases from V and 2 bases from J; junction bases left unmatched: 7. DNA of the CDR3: TGTGCCAGCAGTTGGTTTCTACAGGGGAACTATGGCTACACCTTC. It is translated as CASSWFLQGNYGYTF.

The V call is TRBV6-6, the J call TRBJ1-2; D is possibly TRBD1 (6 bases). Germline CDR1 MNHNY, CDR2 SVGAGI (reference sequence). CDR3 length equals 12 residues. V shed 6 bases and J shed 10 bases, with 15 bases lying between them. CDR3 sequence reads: CASSPGDSFYTF. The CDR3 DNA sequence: TGTGCCAGCAGCCCAGGGGATTCATTCTACACCTTC.

Here the CDR3 DNA reads TGTGCCAGCAGCTCAAATACCGTCCGAGACACTGAAGCTTTCTTT. Translated, it gives CASSSNTVRDTEAFF. V is TRBV7-9 and J is TRBJ1-1; D is ambiguous. V lost 4 bases to trimming and J lost 3 bases, with 15 bases between them. Germline CDR1 reads SEHNR; CDR2 reads FQNEAQ (reference sequence). The CDR3 sequence is 15 residues long.

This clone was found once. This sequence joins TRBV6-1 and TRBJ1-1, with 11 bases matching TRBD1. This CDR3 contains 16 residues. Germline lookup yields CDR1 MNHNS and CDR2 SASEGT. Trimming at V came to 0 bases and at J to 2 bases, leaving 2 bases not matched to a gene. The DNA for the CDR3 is TGTGCCAGCAGTGAAGCGGACAGGGGGCGCAACACTGAAGCTTTCTTT. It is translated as CASSEADRGRNTEAFF.

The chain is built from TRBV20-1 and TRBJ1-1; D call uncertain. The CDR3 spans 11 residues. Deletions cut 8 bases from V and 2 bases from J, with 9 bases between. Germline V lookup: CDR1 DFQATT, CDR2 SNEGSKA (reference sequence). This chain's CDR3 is CSIISNTEAFF. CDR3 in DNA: TGCAGTATAATTAGTAACACTGAAGCTTTCTTT.

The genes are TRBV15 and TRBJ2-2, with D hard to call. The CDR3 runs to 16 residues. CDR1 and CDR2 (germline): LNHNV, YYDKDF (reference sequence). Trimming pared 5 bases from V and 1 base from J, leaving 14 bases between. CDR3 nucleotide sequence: TGTGCCACCAGCGAGACTCATGCCAAGAACACCGGGGAGCTGTTTTTT. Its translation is CATSETHAKNTGELFF.

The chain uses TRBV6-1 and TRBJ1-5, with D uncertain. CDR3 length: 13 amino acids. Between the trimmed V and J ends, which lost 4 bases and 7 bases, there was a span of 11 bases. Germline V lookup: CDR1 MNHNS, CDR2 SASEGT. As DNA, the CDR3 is TGTGCCAGCAGTGTTGGCGAGGTACAGCCCCAGCATTTT. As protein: CASSVGEVQPQHF.

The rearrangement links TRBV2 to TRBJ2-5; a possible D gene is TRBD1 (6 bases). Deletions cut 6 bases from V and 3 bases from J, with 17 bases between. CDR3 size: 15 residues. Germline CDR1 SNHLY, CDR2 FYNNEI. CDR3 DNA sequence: TGTGCCAGCAGCCCATTAGCGACAGGAGAAGAGACCCAGTACTTC. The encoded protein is CASSPLATGEETQYF.

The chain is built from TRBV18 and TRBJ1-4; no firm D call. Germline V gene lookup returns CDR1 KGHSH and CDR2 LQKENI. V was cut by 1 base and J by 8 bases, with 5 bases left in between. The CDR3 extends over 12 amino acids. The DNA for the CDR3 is TGTGCCAGCTCACCACTACGGGAAAAACTGTTTTTT. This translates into CASSPLREKLFF.

The CDR3 region is CAISESGQGIQPQHF. The CDR3 nucleotides are TGTGCCATCAGTGAGTCGGGGCAGGGGATCCAGCCCCAGCATTTT. V usage is TRBV10-3 and J usage is TRBJ1-5; D possibly corresponds to TRBD1 (6 bases). Germline V lookup: CDR1 ENHRY, CDR2 SYGVKD. V lost 0 bases, J lost 7 bases, and 13 bases lay in between. This CDR3 has 15 residues.

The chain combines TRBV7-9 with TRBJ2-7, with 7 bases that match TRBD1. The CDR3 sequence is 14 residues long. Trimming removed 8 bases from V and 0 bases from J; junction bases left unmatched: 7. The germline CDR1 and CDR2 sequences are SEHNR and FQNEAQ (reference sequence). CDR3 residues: CASRRDRDSYEQYF. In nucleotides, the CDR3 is TGTGCCAGCCGCCGGGACAGAGACTCCTACGAGCAGTACTTC.

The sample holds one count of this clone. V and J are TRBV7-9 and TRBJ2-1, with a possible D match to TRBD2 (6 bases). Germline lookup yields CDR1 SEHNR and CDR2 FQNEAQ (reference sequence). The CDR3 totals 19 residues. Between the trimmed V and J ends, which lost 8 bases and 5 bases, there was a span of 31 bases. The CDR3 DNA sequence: TGTGCCAGCGATGAGATGTGGGGCGCCCTTCTAGCGTTGAACAATGAGCAGTTCTTC. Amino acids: CASDEMWGALLALNNEQFF.

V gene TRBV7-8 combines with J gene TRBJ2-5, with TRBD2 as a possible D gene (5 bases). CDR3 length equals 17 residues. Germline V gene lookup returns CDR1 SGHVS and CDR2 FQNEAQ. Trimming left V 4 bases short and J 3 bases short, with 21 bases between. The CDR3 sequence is CASSSTVLRETKETQYF. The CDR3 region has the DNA TGTGCCAGCAGCTCCACGGTTCTACGGGAAACTAAAGAGACCCAGTACTTC.

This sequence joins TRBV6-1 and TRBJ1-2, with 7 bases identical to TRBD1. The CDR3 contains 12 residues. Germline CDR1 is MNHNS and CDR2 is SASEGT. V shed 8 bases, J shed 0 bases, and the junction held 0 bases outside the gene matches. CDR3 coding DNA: TGTGCCAGCGACAGGGCTAACTATGGCTACACCTTC. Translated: CASDRANYGYTF.

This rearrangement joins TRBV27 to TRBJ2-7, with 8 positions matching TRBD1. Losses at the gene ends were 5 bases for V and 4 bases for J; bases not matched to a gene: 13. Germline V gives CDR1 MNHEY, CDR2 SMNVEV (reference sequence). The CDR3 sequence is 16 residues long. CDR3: CASSRAGQGIWYEQYF. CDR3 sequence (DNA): TGTGCCAGCAGTCGCGCTGGACAGGGAATTTGGTACGAGCAGTACTTC.

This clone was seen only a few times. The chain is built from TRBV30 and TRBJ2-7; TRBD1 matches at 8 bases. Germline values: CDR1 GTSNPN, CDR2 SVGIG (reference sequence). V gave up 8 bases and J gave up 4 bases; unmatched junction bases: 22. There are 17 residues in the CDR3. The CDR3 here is CAVYGPSHGQGSYEQYF. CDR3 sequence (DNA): TGTGCCGTGTACGGCCCCAGCCACGGACAGGGTTCTTACGAGCAGTACTTC. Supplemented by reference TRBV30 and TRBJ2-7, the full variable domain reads SQTIHQWPATLVQPVGSPLSLECTVEGTSNPNLYWYRQAAGRGLQLLFYSVGIGQISSEVPQNLSASRPQDRQFILSSKKLLLSDSGFYLCAVYGPSHGQGSYEQYFGPGTRLTVT.

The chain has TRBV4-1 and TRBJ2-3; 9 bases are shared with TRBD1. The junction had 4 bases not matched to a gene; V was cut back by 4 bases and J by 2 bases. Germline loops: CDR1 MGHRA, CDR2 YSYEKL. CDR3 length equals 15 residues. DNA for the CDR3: TGCGCCAGCAGCCTACTACAGGGGGCCACAGATACGCAGTATTTT. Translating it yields CASSLLQGATDTQYF.